The 18 T cell receptor beta chains listed next were all sequenced from one sample in a study of T cells after yellow fever vaccination. TCRdb reprocessed the 5' RACE reads via MiXCR and lists one record per CDR3 protein. This repertoire shows roughly 310,000 distinct CDR3 sequences, 7.5% to 9% found once; its top ten account for roughly 18%. This specimen was PBMCs, taken on the day of the first yellow fever vaccination. The receptors derive from a man aged 18 to 30 who received the YFV17D yellow fever vaccine.

This clonotype has more than one count but fewer than ten. This rearrangement joins TRBV6-2 or TRBV6-3 to TRBJ1-2, with D perhaps TRBD1 (6 bases). The CDR3 is 14 residues long. Germline values: CDR1 MNHEY, CDR2 SVGEGT. Deletions cut 0 bases from V and 7 bases from J, with 12 bases between. Here the CDR3 reads CASSYSNGGGGYTF. The CDR3 bases are TGTGCCAGCAGTTACTCGAACGGGGGCGGTGGCTACACCTTC.

The chain is built from TRBV7-3 and TRBJ2-2, with D possibly TRBD1 on 6 matching bases. CDR1 SGHTA and CDR2 FQGTGA come from the germline V gene. The length of the CDR3 is 18 residues. Trimming took 2 bases from V and 5 from J, leaving 21 bases between them. Here the CDR3 DNA reads TGTGCCAGCAGCTTAGGTTACAGGGTTGCGCGTCGGACCGGGGAGCTGTTTTTT. Translation: CASSLGYRVARRTGELFF.

The chain carries TRBV11-2 and TRBJ2-4; TRBD1 or TRBD2 may be the D gene (5 bases each). Trimming removed 5 bases at V and 6 bases at J, with 14 bases between. The CDR3 is 14 residues long. Germline V gives CDR1 SGHAT, CDR2 FQNNGV. DNA for the CDR3: TGTGCCAGCAGCGCCGGGACCGCTGGAAACATTCAGTACTTC. It yields the protein CASSAGTAGNIQYF.

The rearrangement uses TRBV10-3 and TRBJ2-5; 8 bases are shared with TRBD2. The length of the CDR3 is 15 residues. The trim removed 3 bases at V and 4 bases at J, leaving 7 bases unmatched. The germline CDR1 and CDR2 sequences are ENHRY and SYGVKD. This chain's CDR3 is CAISEQRGSGETQYF. CDR3 nucleotides: TGTGCCATCAGTGAACAGCGGGGGAGCGGAGAGACCCAGTACTTC.

This clonotype was picked up a small number of times. This chain uses TRBV11-2 with TRBJ2-2; TRBD2 agrees at 7 bases. From germline, CDR1 is SGHAT and CDR2 FQNNGV. Trimming at V came to 1 base and at J to 0 bases, leaving 5 bases not matched to a gene. This CDR3 has 17 amino acids. CDR3 bases: TGTGCCAGCAGCTTAGTCTCTCGGGGGGCGAACACCGGGGAGCTGTTTTTT. Translating gives CASSLVSRGANTGELFF.

This clonotype was seen at least ten times. V usage is TRBV14 and J usage is TRBJ2-5, with D uncertain. Germline values: CDR1 SGHDN, CDR2 FVKESK. V gave up 0 bases and J gave up 5 bases, with 16 bases separating them. This CDR3 has 16 amino acids. Written as DNA, the CDR3 is TGTGCCAGCAGCCAAGATAGCATCTACCTGAAGGAGACCCAGTACTTC. Its protein product is CASSQDSIYLKETQYF.

The chain has TRBV6-6 and TRBJ2-2, with D perhaps matching TRBD2 (6 bases). This CDR3 comprises 13 residues. Looked up from germline, CDR1 is MNHNY and CDR2 is SVGAGI (reference sequence). Between the trimmed V and J ends, which lost 6 bases and 6 bases, there was a span of 11 bases. The CDR3 is CASSPRLAGELFF. The DNA for the CDR3 is TGTGCCAGCAGCCCCCGACTAGCCGGGGAGCTGTTTTTT.

This clonotype was recorded a few times. This rearrangement joins TRBV6-2 or TRBV6-3 to TRBJ1-1; D is ambiguous. Trimming cost V 0 bases and J 1 base, with 6 bases left between them. This CDR3 has 14 residues. Per the germline V gene, CDR1 is MNHEY and CDR2 is SVGEGT. The chain's CDR3 is CASSYSYRNTEAFF. CDR3 DNA: TGTGCCAGCAGTTACTCCTACAGGAACACTGAAGCTTTCTTT.

The V call is TRBV5-6, the J call TRBJ1-5; possibly TRBD1 for D (6 bases). Germline-derived CDR1 and CDR2 are SGHDT and YYEEEE. V lost 3 bases and J lost 4, with 14 bases in between. This CDR3 is 15 amino acids long. The CDR3 DNA sequence: TGTGCCAGCAGCTGGGGCGGACAGCTGAATCAGCCCCAGCATTTT. Residues: CASSWGGQLNQPQHF.

In its sample, this clonotype was seen a few times. The chain is built from TRBV29-1 and TRBJ2-3; D not certain. Trimming took off 6 bases at V and 3 bases at J, with 7 bases between the two ends. CDR3 length equals 11 residues. CDR1 SQVTM and CDR2 ANQGSEA come from the germline V gene. CDR3 residues: CSVEQTDTQYF. Here the CDR3 DNA reads TGCAGCGTCGAACAAACAGATACGCAGTATTTT.

CDR3 in amino acids: CASSLVPGTGVLYEQYV. The CDR3 coding sequence is TGTGCCAGCAGCTTGGTCCCCGGGACAGGAGTCCTCTACGAGCAGTACGTC. The gene calls are TRBV5-5 and TRBJ2-7; 8 bases agree with TRBD1. Germline assignment: CDR1 SGHKS and CDR2 YYEKEE (reference sequence). V trimming: 0 bases; J trimming: 3 bases; junction bases outside the gene matches: 11. This CDR3 comprises 17 residues.

This clonotype was observed a handful of times. The gene calls are TRBV7-9 and TRBJ2-1; D gene ambiguous. The CDR3 runs 15 residues. V lost 3 bases, J lost 5 bases, and 14 bases lay in between. CDR1 is SEHNR and CDR2 is FQNEAQ in the germline V gene (reference sequence). The CDR3 coding sequence is TGTGCCAGCAGCTTTATGGGCGGATTTGACAATGAGCAGTTCTTC. Its protein is CASSFMGGFDNEQFF.

In this sample, this clonotype turned up a few times. The rearrangement links TRBV5-6 to TRBJ2-5; D is possibly TRBD1 or TRBD2 (5 bases each). CDR3 length: 15 amino acids. Between the trimmed V and J ends, which lost 2 bases and 2 bases, there was a span of 13 bases. Germline V CDR1 and CDR2: SGHDT, YYEEEE. The CDR3 protein is CASSFGASGQETQYF. DNA for the CDR3: TGTGCCAGCAGCTTCGGGGCCTCGGGGCAAGAGACCCAGTACTTC.

The V call is TRBV4-1, the J call TRBJ1-1; D call uncertain. Trimming cost V 0 bases and J 11 bases, with 13 bases left between them. The CDR3 has 13 amino acids. Germline V gene lookup returns CDR1 MGHRA and CDR2 YSYEKL. CDR3 protein: CASSQDLYLGAFF. The CDR3 nucleotides are TGCGCCAGCAGCCAAGATCTATACCTGGGGGCTTTCTTT.

The chain carries TRBV20-1 and TRBJ2-7; D assignment may be TRBD1 or TRBD2 (5 bases each). The V end lost 6 bases, the J end lost 0 bases, and 12 bases lay between the germline ends. In germline, CDR1 is DFQATT, CDR2 SNEGSKA (reference sequence). The CDR3 is made up of 13 amino acids. CDR3 nucleotide sequence: TGCAGTGCCACCCCGAGGGGCTCCTACGAGCAGTACGTC. As protein: CSATPRGSYEQYV.

This clonotype was recorded many times. The chain joins TRBV7-6 to TRBJ2-3; D is possibly TRBD2 (5 bases). V was pared by 8 bases and J by 4 bases, with 13 bases between. Germline lookup yields CDR1 SGHVS and CDR2 FNYEAQ. CDR3 size: 13 residues. The CDR3 DNA reads as TGTGCCAGCGGACTTGACGCAGCAGATACGCAGTATTTT. It is translated as CASGLDAADTQYF. The full variable domain, with the rest looked up from reference TRBV7-6 and TRBJ2-3, is GAGVSQSPRYKVTKRGQDVALRCDPISGHVSLYWYRQALGQGPEFLTYFNYEAQQDKSGLPNDRFSAERPEGSISTLTIQRTEQRDSAMYRCASGLDAADTQYFGPGTRLTVL.

This clonotype was seen only once. The chain links TRBV11-2 to TRBJ2-1; 9 bases align to TRBD2. The CDR3 totals 19 residues. CDR1 and CDR2 (germline): SGHAT, FQNNGV. Losses at the gene ends were 0 bases for V and 0 bases for J; bases not matched to a gene: 9. The CDR3 region is CASSLEAGGSLSSYNEQFF. The DNA for the CDR3 is TGTGCCAGCAGCTTAGAAGCGGGGGGCTCCCTGAGCTCCTACAATGAGCAGTTCTTC.

In this sample, this clonotype turned up a few times. The V and J genes are TRBV4-1 and TRBJ2-1; TRBD2 matches 9 bases. V lost 1 base, J lost 3 bases, and 16 bases stayed unmatched. Germline V gives CDR1 MGHRA, CDR2 YSYEKL. The CDR3 contains 20 residues. The CDR3 nucleotides read TGCGCCAGCAGCCAAGTCCCGCGGGTCGTAGCGGGGGTGCTCTACAATGAGCAGTTCTTC. It codes for CASSQVPRVVAGVLYNEQFF.